Below are 31 T cell receptor beta chains sequenced from a single sample in a study of blood T cell repertoires in COVID-19. Sequencing used immunoSEQ multiplex PCR; TCRdb keeps in-frame clones, though not all of them. This sample yields more than 85,000 clones, of which approximately 90% are seen a single time; about 1% belongs to the top ten. The specimen was peripheral blood. The source of these receptors is a man aged 55 to 70 with acute or convalescent COVID-19.

The rearrangement links TRBV6-1 to TRBJ1-2, with TRBD1 matching 9 bases. Germline V gene lookup returns CDR1 MNHNS and CDR2 SASEGT. The CDR3 is 11 amino acids. The V gene end was trimmed by 1 base and the J gene end by 13 bases; junction bases not matched to a gene: 1. The CDR3 DNA follows: TGTGCCAGCAGTGAAGACAGGGGGCGCACCTTC. As protein: CASSEDRGRTF.

The chain combines TRBV28 with TRBJ2-5; 7 bases line up with TRBD1. The CDR3 consists of 13 residues. Germline V gene sequence: CDR1 MDHEN, CDR2 SYDVKM. V was clipped by 7 bases and J by 5 bases; unmatched bases: 7. CDR3 protein: CASTTGARETQYF. In DNA form, the CDR3 reads TGTGCCAGCACCACAGGGGCCCGGGAGACCCAGTACTTC.

The V call is TRBV29-1, the J call TRBJ1-1, with D tentatively TRBD1 (6 bases). Trimming shortened V by 8 bases and J by 2 bases, and 15 bases separated the two germline ends. Per the germline V gene, CDR1 is SQVTM and CDR2 is ANQGSEA. This CDR3 contains 13 residues. The chain's CDR3 is CSTDGRGNTEAFF. The CDR3 bases are TGCAGCACTGACGGCAGGGGTAACACTGAAGCTTTCTTT.

This clone was recorded once. CDR3 DNA: TGTGCCAGCAGCCAAGTTAACTTGAGGAATGAGCAGTTCTTC. Its protein is CASSQVNLRNEQFF. The V call is TRBV3-1 (or the pseudogene TRBV3-2), the J call TRBJ2-1; D not resolved. Trimming removed 1 base at V and 7 bases at J, with 11 bases between. The germline gives CDR1 LGHDT, CDR2 YNNKEL (reference sequence). This CDR3 is 14 amino acids long.

This chain connects TRBV4-1 to TRBJ2-7; maybe TRBD2 (5 bases). Germline loops: CDR1 MGHRA, CDR2 YSYEKL. Trimming stripped 1 base from V and 3 bases from J, with 10 bases between. The CDR3 extends over 14 amino acids. The CDR3 sequence: CASSQVFRDYEQYV. The CDR3, as DNA: TGCGCCAGCAGCCAAGTTTTCCGGGACTACGAGCAGTACGTC.

The chain has TRBV4-1 and TRBJ2-5; D is ambiguous. The length of the CDR3 is 13 residues. With 0 bases removed from V and 5 bases from J, the gap between germline ends came to 7 bases. Germline values: CDR1 MGHRA, CDR2 YSYEKL. The CDR3 bases are TGCGCCAGCAGCCAAGAGTCCCTTGAGACCCAGTACTTC. Translation gives CASSQESLETQYF.

The V gene is TRBV18, the J gene TRBJ2-1; D ambiguous. Trimming shortened V by 3 bases and J by 10 bases, and 7 bases separated the two germline ends. Germline CDR1 is KGHSH and CDR2 is LQKENI. The CDR3 length is 11 residues. CDR3 sequence reads: CASSPREEQFF. CDR3 nucleotide sequence: TGTGCCAGCTCACCTCGAGAGGAGCAGTTCTTC. The full variable domain, with the rest looked up from reference TRBV18 and TRBJ2-1, is NAGVMQNPRHLVRRRGQEARLRCSPMKGHSHVYWYRQLPEEGLKFMVYLQKENIIDESGMPKERFSAEFPKEGPSILRIQQVVRGDSAAYFCASSPREEQFFGPGTRLTVL.

This clone was picked up one time. The rearrangement uses TRBV10-2 and TRBJ1-5, with a possible D match to TRBD1 (5 bases). Per germline, CDR1 WSHSY and CDR2 SAAADI. CDR3 length: 16 amino acids. Trimming pared 3 bases from V and 7 bases from J, leaving 19 bases between. The CDR3, as DNA: TGCGCCAGCAGTGACTCCGAGACAGTCCTATCACAGCCCCAGCATTTT. Translating it yields CASSDSETVLSQPQHF.

This chain uses TRBV7-2 with TRBJ1-6, with D perhaps matching TRBD1 (5 bases). V was cut by 1 base and J by 6 bases, with 10 bases left in between. Germline values: CDR1 SGHTA, CDR2 FQGNSA. The CDR3 contains 15 residues. As DNA, the CDR3 is TGTGCCAGCAGCTTAGGAGGGGAGGCTAATTCACCCCTCCACTTT. It codes for CASSLGGEANSPLHF. The full variable domain, completed using reference TRBV7-2 and TRBJ1-6, is GAGVSQSPSNKVTEKGKDVELRCDPISGHTALYWYRQSLGQGLEFLIYFQGNSAPDKSGLPSDRFSAERTGGSVSTLTIQRTQQEDSAVYLCASSLGGEANSPLHFGNGTRLTVT.

The chain combines TRBV21-1 with TRBJ2-1; TRBD1 was called by the table and not checked on the DNA. TRBV21-1 counts as a pseudogene. The CDR3 consists of 14 residues. CDR3 residues: CAKPGHSSYNEQFF. CDR3 bases: TGTGCCAAGCCGGGACACTCTTCCTACAATGAGCAGTTCTTC.

The gene calls are TRBV21-1 and TRBJ2-5; the D call in the table, TRBD2, was not verified against the DNA. TRBV21-1 is flagged as a pseudogene. The CDR3 runs to 17 residues. CDR3 residues: CASSKGGSGMYQETQYF. DNA of the CDR3: TGTGCCAGCAGCAAAGGTGGTAGCGGGATGTACCAAGAGACCCAGTACTTC.

The chain carries TRBV6-5 and TRBJ1-6; 8 nucleotides line up with TRBD1. V dropped 6 bases and J dropped 5; count of bases not matched to a gene: 3. This CDR3 region has 14 residues. Germline V CDR1 and CDR2: MNHEY, SVGAGI. The CDR3 coding sequence is TGTGCCAGCAGACTGGGACAGGATAATTCACCCCTCCACTTT. Amino acids: CASRLGQDNSPLHF.

CDR3 sequence reads: CSVEVSPSNYGYTF. The CDR3 coding sequence is TGCAGCGTTGAAGTAAGTCCCAGTAACTATGGCTACACCTTC. The rearrangement joins TRBV29-1 to TRBJ1-2, with unresolved D. The CDR3 runs 14 residues. V was clipped by 1 base and J by 1 base, with 10 bases between them. Per the germline V gene, CDR1 is SQVTM and CDR2 is ANQGSEA.

The J gene is TRBJ1-1, the V gene TRBV5-1, with 9 bases identical to TRBD1. Germline values: CDR1 SGHRS, CDR2 YFSETQ. With 4 bases clipped from V and 0 bases from J, the junction kept 7 bases outside the gene matches. The CDR3 contains 16 residues. The CDR3 loop is CASSKQGAQMNTEAFF. CDR3 bases: TGCGCCAGCAGCAAACAGGGGGCCCAAATGAACACTGAAGCTTTCTTT.

The chain links TRBV7-2 to TRBJ2-3; D gene ambiguous. CDR3 length: 12 residues. Germline CDR1 is SGHTA and CDR2 is FQGNSA. V lost 5 bases and J 2 bases, leaving 5 bases between the germline ends. The CDR3 sequence is CASSLYTDTQYF. CDR3 nucleotide sequence: TGTGCCAGCAGCCTCTACACAGATACGCAGTATTTT.

The V and J genes are TRBV5-1 and TRBJ2-5; 10 bases line up with TRBD1. Germline assignment: CDR1 SGHRS and CDR2 YFSETQ. The CDR3 extends over 14 amino acids. After removal of 4 bases from V and 3 bases from J, the junction contained 3 bases not matched to a gene. The CDR3 region has the DNA TGCGCCAGCAGCCACGGGACAGGGGAAGAGACCCAGTACTTC. Encoded protein: CASSHGTGEETQYF.

The genes are TRBV28 and TRBJ2-7; 7 nucleotides match TRBD1. Germline loops: CDR1 MDHEN, CDR2 SYDVKM. Trimming cost V 5 bases and J 6 bases; bases outside gene matches: 7. CDR3 length: 13 residues. The CDR3 loop is CASSPPRGLEQYF. The CDR3, as DNA: TGTGCCAGCAGTCCCCCTAGGGGGCTCGAGCAGTACTTC.

In this sample, this clone turned up once. The chain's CDR3 is CATSGIRGSSYNEQFF. CDR3 DNA sequence: TGTGCCACCAGTGGTATCAGGGGAAGCTCCTACAATGAGCAGTTCTTC. The J gene is TRBJ2-1, the V gene TRBV24-1; possible D gene TRBD1, 6 bases. Germline V CDR1 and CDR2: KGHDR, SFDVKD. V was pared by 5 bases and J by 0 bases, with 13 bases between. This CDR3 region has 16 residues.

The chain employs TRBV27 and TRBJ2-1; TRBD2 matches at 11 bases. V lost 8 bases to trimming and J lost 3 bases; unmatched junction nucleotides: 18. This CDR3 has 19 residues. Germline V gene sequence: CDR1 MNHEY, CDR2 SMNVEV (reference sequence). DNA of the CDR3: TGTGCCAGCGAAAAACAGGGTACTAGCGGGAGAGTTATCTACAATGAGCAGTTCTTC. Its translation is CASEKQGTSGRVIYNEQFF.

The table lists this clone with a count of one. This chain joins TRBV30 and TRBJ1-1; D not certain. V lost 2 bases and J lost 8, with 12 bases in between. CDR1 and CDR2 (germline): GTSNPN, SVGIG (reference sequence). This CDR3 has 12 residues. CDR3: CAWSQVVAEAFF. CDR3 coding DNA: TGTGCCTGGAGTCAGGTGGTCGCCGAAGCTTTCTTT.

The gene calls are TRBV5-1 and TRBJ1-3; 10 nucleotides line up with TRBD1. This CDR3 contains 15 residues. Germline CDR1 and CDR2: SGHRS and YFSETQ. The J segment lost 0 bases and the V segment lost 4 bases, leaving 1 base of the junction unmatched. CDR3 residues: CASSRTGGSGNTIYF. DNA for the CDR3: TGCGCCAGCAGCAGGACAGGGGGCTCTGGAAACACCATATATTTT.

The chain recombines TRBV10-3 with TRBJ2-7; D is possibly TRBD1 (6 bases). Germline-derived CDR1 and CDR2 are ENHRY and SYGVKD. The V end lost 0 bases, the J end lost 2 bases, and 11 bases lay between the germline ends. The CDR3 spans 15 residues. The CDR3 DNA sequence: TGTGCCATCAGTGAGTCCCTGGGGGCCCCCTACGAGCAGTACTTC. It encodes CAISESLGAPYEQYF.

CDR3: CASRTNGGASGRRNTGELFF. The CDR3 coding sequence is TGTGCCAGCAGGACTAACGGAGGGGCTAGCGGGAGGCGGAACACCGGGGAGCTGTTTTTT. V is TRBV7-3 and J is TRBJ2-2, with TRBD2 matching over 11 bases. There are 20 residues in the CDR3. CDR1 and CDR2 (germline): SGHTA, FQGTGA. With 6 bases clipped from V and 1 base from J, the junction kept 16 bases outside the gene matches.

The V and J genes are TRBV3-1 (or the pseudogene TRBV3-2) and TRBJ1-3; D not certain. This CDR3 region has 14 residues. The germline V gene encodes CDR1 LGHDT and CDR2 YNNKEL (reference sequence). V was pared by 6 bases and J by 0 bases, with 9 bases between. The DNA of the CDR3 is TGTGCCAGCAGTACGGGGAGCTCTGGAAACACCATATATTTT. Translating gives CASSTGSSGNTIYF.

This CDR3 is CASSPTASGTGELFF. CDR3 in DNA: TGCGCCAGCAGCCCGACGGCTAGCGGCACCGGGGAGCTGTTTTTT. The rearrangement links TRBV5-1 to TRBJ2-2; 7 bases are a match to TRBD2. Germline lookup yields CDR1 SGHRS and CDR2 YFSETQ. The CDR3 covers 15 residues. Unmatched junction bases numbered 7, after V lost 4 bases and J lost 4 bases.

The chain carries TRBV5-4 and TRBJ1-2; D gene ambiguous. V dropped 0 bases and J dropped 8 bases, with 14 bases sitting between them. The germline V gene has CDR1 SGHNT and CDR2 YYREEE (reference sequence). The CDR3 totals 14 residues. DNA for the CDR3: TGTGCCAGCAGCTTGGATGACTGGAGTACAGGCTACACCTTC. It specifies CASSLDDWSTGYTF.

This clone came up a few times. The CDR3 sequence: CASSISGRSSGRFNEQFF. CDR3 DNA sequence: TGTGCCAGTAGTATAAGCGGAAGGTCTAGCGGCCGATTCAATGAGCAGTTCTTC. The chain recombines TRBV19 with TRBJ2-1; 7 nucleotides agree with TRBD2. The CDR3 totals 18 residues. Germline V gene lookup returns CDR1 LNHDA and CDR2 SQIVND (reference sequence). Trimming at V came to 2 bases and at J to 6 bases, leaving 16 bases not matched to a gene.

The J gene is TRBJ2-5, the V gene TRBV2; D is undetermined. Trimming took 0 bases from V and 5 from J, leaving 10 bases between them. Germline loops: CDR1 SNHLY, CDR2 FYNNEI. This CDR3 spans 14 amino acids. The CDR3 region is CASSEAPGRETQYF. The CDR3 coding sequence is TGTGCCAGCAGTGAAGCACCGGGTCGGGAGACCCAGTACTTC.

The chain recombines TRBV18 with TRBJ2-7, with a possible D match to TRBD2 (5 bases). Germline CDR1 reads KGHSH; CDR2 reads LQKENI. This CDR3 is 14 amino acids long. V was shortened by 2 bases and J by 6 bases, with 14 bases between the two germline ends. The CDR3 sequence: CASSPNLLEGEQYF. The CDR3 DNA is TGTGCCAGCTCACCAAACCTACTAGAGGGCGAGCAGTACTTC. Looking up the rest from reference TRBV18 and TRBJ2-7 gives the full variable domain: NAGVMQNPRHLVRRRGQEARLRCSPMKGHSHVYWYRQLPEEGLKFMVYLQKENIIDESGMPKERFSAEFPKEGPSILRIQQVVRGDSAAYFCASSPNLLEGEQYFGPGTRLTVT.

CDR3 in amino acids: CASGQGLEQYV. The CDR3 nucleotides are TGTGCCAGTGGACAGGGGTTAGAGCAGTACGTC. The V call is TRBV6-5, the J call TRBJ2-7; 9 nucleotides agree with TRBD1. Unmatched junction bases numbered 4, after V lost 9 bases and J lost 7 bases. Germline loops: CDR1 MNHEY, CDR2 SVGAGI. The CDR3 has 11 residues.

The gene calls are TRBV7-3 and TRBJ2-1, with 8 bases aligning to TRBD2. CDR3 length equals 13 residues. The germline V gene has CDR1 SGHTA and CDR2 FQGTGA. With 3 bases clipped from V and 13 bases from J, the junction kept 8 bases outside the gene matches. Here the CDR3 reads CASSLSQLAEQFF. Written as DNA, the CDR3 is TGTGCCAGCAGCTTGAGCCAACTAGCGGAACAGTTCTTC.